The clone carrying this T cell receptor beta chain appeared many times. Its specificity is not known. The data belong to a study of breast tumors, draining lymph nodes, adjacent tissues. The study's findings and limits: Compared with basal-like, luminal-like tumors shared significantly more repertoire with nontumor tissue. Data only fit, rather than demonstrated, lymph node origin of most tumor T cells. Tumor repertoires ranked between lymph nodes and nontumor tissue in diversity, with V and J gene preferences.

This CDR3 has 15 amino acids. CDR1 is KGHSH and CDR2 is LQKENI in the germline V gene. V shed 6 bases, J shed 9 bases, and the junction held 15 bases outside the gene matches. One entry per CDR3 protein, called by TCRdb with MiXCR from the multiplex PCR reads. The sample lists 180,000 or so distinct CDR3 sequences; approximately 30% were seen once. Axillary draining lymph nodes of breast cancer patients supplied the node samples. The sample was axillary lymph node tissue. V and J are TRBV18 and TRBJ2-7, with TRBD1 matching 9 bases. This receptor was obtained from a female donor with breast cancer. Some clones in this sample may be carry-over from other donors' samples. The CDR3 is CASSQSNRGLVAQYF. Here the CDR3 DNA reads TGTGCCAGCTCCCAGTCCAACAGGGGGCTGGTAGCGCAGTACTTC.